Following are 10 T cell receptor beta chains from one sample sequenced in a study of T cell responses to AZD1222 COVID-19 vaccine. TCRdb's table, derived via immunoSEQ multiplex PCR, lists solely in-frame clones and lacks some. This sample carries about 150,000 clones, about 90% of them seen once, and the ten largest clones take about 3.8%. Sequenced here: peripheral blood, sampled 28 days after the second AZD1222 dose. These receptor sequences come from an adult who received the AZD1222 COVID-19 vaccine.

The chain is built from TRBV9 and TRBJ2-1, with D perhaps TRBD1 (6 bases). Trimming cost V 4 bases and J 10 bases, with 15 bases left between them. CDR3 length: 13 residues. Germline CDR1 and CDR2: SGDLS and YYNGEE. CDR3 in DNA: TGTGCCAGCAGCCCTTACTCAGGGGACGAGCAGTTCTTC. This codes for CASSPYSGDEQFF.

This chain joins TRBV7-9 and TRBJ1-4; 7 nucleotides line up with TRBD1. The germline V gene has CDR1 SEHNR and CDR2 FQNEAQ (reference sequence). The CDR3 runs to 17 residues. The ends lost 5 bases at V and 8 bases at J; junction bases unmatched: 17. The CDR3 region is CASSRAPGGTAKEKLFF. For the CDR3, the DNA is TGTGCCAGCAGCCGAGCACCCGGGGGGACAGCGAAAGAAAAACTGTTTTTT.

V is TRBV9 and J is TRBJ2-7; 10 bases are shared with TRBD1. The J segment lost 4 bases and the V segment lost 3 bases, leaving 7 bases of the junction unmatched. Germline V gene data show CDR1 as SGDLS and CDR2 as YYNGEE. This CDR3 is 15 amino acids long. In nucleotides, the CDR3 is TGTGCCAGCAGCGCGTCGGACAGGGGGGGATACGAGCAGTACTTC. This gives the protein CASSASDRGGYEQYF.

J is TRBJ2-7 and V is TRBV13; 9 nucleotides line up with TRBD1. With 5 bases clipped from V and 3 bases from J, the junction kept 8 bases outside the gene matches. This CDR3 region has 15 residues. Looked up from germline, CDR1 is PRHDT and CDR2 is FYEKMQ (reference sequence). The CDR3 DNA reads as TGTGCCAGCAGCACCAACAGGGGGCGCATCTACGAGCAGTACTTC. As protein: CASSTNRGRIYEQYF.

A single count supports this clone. The chain carries TRBV4-2 and TRBJ2-3; 14 bases agree with TRBD2. Germline V lookup: CDR1 LGHNA, CDR2 YNFKEQ. Trimming removed 3 bases from V and 8 bases from J; junction bases left unmatched: 4. CDR3 size: 15 residues. DNA for the CDR3: TGTGCCAGCAGCCAGGGGACTAGCGGGAGCGGTACGCAGTATTTT. The encoded protein is CASSQGTSGSGTQYF.

V usage is TRBV6-5 and J usage is TRBJ1-2; TRBD1 matches at 7 bases. V trimming: 10 bases; J trimming: 8 bases; junction bases outside the gene matches: 19. This CDR3 comprises 15 residues. From germline, CDR1 is MNHEY and CDR2 SVGAGI. CDR3 amino acids: CATFDRAVIFRGYTF. The DNA for the CDR3 is TGTGCCACCTTCGACAGGGCTGTTATCTTCAGAGGCTACACCTTC.

The rearrangement links TRBV24-1 to TRBJ1-3; TRBD1 aligns across 8 bases. The CDR3 is 15 residues long. Germline-derived CDR1 and CDR2 are KGHDR and SFDVKD. J was trimmed by 1 base and V by 5 bases; bases with no gene match: 3. In DNA form, the CDR3 reads TGTGCCACCAGTGGAGGGACAGGATCTGGAAACACCATATATTTT. Its translation is CATSGGTGSGNTIYF.

The chain recombines TRBV30 with TRBJ2-3; tentatively, D is TRBD1 or TRBD2 (5 bases each). Germline V gene sequence: CDR1 GTSNPN, CDR2 SVGIG (reference sequence). Trimming cost V 0 bases and J 1 base, with 11 bases left between them. The CDR3 is 15 amino acids. The CDR3 loop reads CAWSVWGSRTDTQYF. CDR3 DNA: TGTGCCTGGAGTGTATGGGGGTCGCGCACAGATACGCAGTATTTT. The variable domain in full, completed from reference TRBV30 and TRBJ2-3, reads SQTIHQWPATLVQPVGSPLSLECTVEGTSNPNLYWYRQAAGRGLQLLFYSVGIGQISSEVPQNLSASRPQDRQFILSSKKLLLSDSGFYLCAWSVWGSRTDTQYFGPGTRLTVL.

This clone was counted a single time. The V and J genes are TRBV5-8 and TRBJ1-3; TRBD1 might be the D (5 bases). The CDR3 contains 16 residues. The germline V gene has CDR1 SGHTS and CDR2 YDEGEE. V was cut by 1 base and J by 4 bases, with 15 bases left in between. This CDR3 reads CASSLYPGRGGNTIYF. The CDR3 DNA reads as TGTGCCAGCAGCTTGTACCCAGGGAGGGGAGGAAACACCATATATTTT.

This clone has a handful of counts. The J gene is TRBJ1-3, the V gene TRBV10-2; TRBD1 might be the D (5 bases). Germline V gene lookup returns CDR1 WSHSY and CDR2 SAAADI. V was trimmed by 7 bases and J by 5 bases, leaving 12 bases between them. This CDR3 region has 13 residues. The CDR3 DNA reads TGCGCCAGCAAAGTATCAGGGAGAAACACCATATATTTT. Its translation is CASKVSGRNTIYF.